A single sample gave rise to the 17 T cell receptor beta chains below, sequenced in a study of T cell responses to AZD1222 COVID-19 vaccine (dated by TCRdb to the early 2020s). Receptors were amplified or captured by the immunoSEQ multiplex PCR assay. TCRdb took over this immuneACCESS table, retaining in-frame rearrangements with V and J assigned. Such tables are incomplete; in checked studies, under half of the missing clones stem from an unresolved V gene, and the remainder is unexplained. The sample includes roughly 110,000 clones, with about 90% observed a single time. 8% to 9.5% of the sample is in the top ten clones. The label giving this sample's time point can be read as: about 28 days (+/-7) after the second vaccine dose. The sample in question was peripheral blood, obtained 28 days after the second AZD1222 dose. The source is an adult who received the AZD1222 COVID-19 vaccine.

The chain recombines TRBV29-1 with TRBJ2-1; 10 nucleotides line up with TRBD2. The CDR3 spans 16 residues. Germline V gives CDR1 SQVTM, CDR2 ANQGSEA. Losses at the gene ends were 6 bases for V and 2 bases for J; bases not matched to a gene: 10. The CDR3 loop reads CSVTTIAGGTYNEQFF. DNA of the CDR3: TGCAGCGTCACCACAATAGCGGGAGGCACCTACAATGAGCAGTTCTTC.

The chain has TRBV6-1 and TRBJ1-1; D gene uncertain. The V gene lost 2 bases and the J gene lost 4 bases, with 2 bases spanning the gap. The germline CDR1 and CDR2 sequences are MNHNS and SASEGT. This CDR3 is 11 amino acids long. CDR3 residues: CASSELTEAFF. In DNA form, the CDR3 reads TGTGCCAGCAGTGAACTCACTGAAGCTTTCTTT.

J is TRBJ2-3 and V is TRBV10-2; 11 positions agree with TRBD2. The J segment lost 0 bases and the V segment lost 6 bases, leaving 5 bases of the junction unmatched. CDR1 WSHSY and CDR2 SAAADI come from the germline V gene. The CDR3 length is 16 residues. CDR3 nucleotide sequence: TGCGCCAGCAGAAACCGGACTAGCGGGAGCACAGATACGCAGTATTTT. Protein product: CASRNRTSGSTDTQYF.

The chain has TRBV5-1 and TRBJ1-2, with 9 bases identical to TRBD1. CDR3 length equals 16 residues. Germline CDR1 SGHRS, CDR2 YFSETQ. V dropped 0 bases and J dropped 4; count of bases not matched to a gene: 7. CDR3 coding DNA: TGCGCCAGCAGCTTGGGGACGGGACAGGGAACCTATGGCTACACCTTC. It yields the protein CASSLGTGQGTYGYTF.

V usage is TRBV3-1 (or the pseudogene TRBV3-2) and J usage is TRBJ1-2; D gene unclear. V lost 2 bases to trimming and J lost 2 bases, with 15 bases between them. The germline CDR1 and CDR2 sequences are LGHDT and YNNKEL (reference sequence). The CDR3 is 16 amino acids. This CDR3 is CASSQPRPTVNYGYTF. DNA of the CDR3: TGTGCCAGCAGCCAACCGCGGCCCACCGTAAACTATGGCTACACCTTC.

The V gene is TRBV7-3, the J gene TRBJ2-1, with D unresolved. This CDR3 is 17 amino acids long. The V end was cut by 3 bases, the J end by 1 base, with 16 bases between. Germline V gives CDR1 SGHTA, CDR2 FQGTGA. The CDR3 DNA reads as TGTGCCAGCAGCTTCCTGATTTGGTGGCTATCCTACAATGAGCAGTTCTTC. It specifies CASSFLIWWLSYNEQFF.

V usage is TRBV12-3 or TRBV12-4 and J usage is TRBJ2-5; no firm D call. The CDR3 extends over 12 amino acids. Trimming cost V 4 bases and J 5 bases, with 8 bases left between them. The CDR3 DNA reads as TGTGCCAGCAGTTCCCAGGTTGAGACCCAGTACTTC. Its protein is CASSSQVETQYF.

In DNA, the CDR3 is TGTGCCACCAGCAGAGAGGGACGCAGAAACACCATATATTTT. Encoded protein: CATSREGRRNTIYF. The chain carries TRBV15 and TRBJ1-3, with D perhaps TRBD1 (5 bases). Germline assignment: CDR1 LNHNV and CDR2 YYDKDF (reference sequence). V was cut by 0 bases and J by 5 bases, with 8 bases left in between. This CDR3 is built from 14 residues.

This chain joins TRBV9 and TRBJ1-2; TRBD1 matches at 8 bases. This CDR3 has 13 amino acids. J gave up 6 bases and V 0 bases, and 1 base lay outside the gene matches. The germline V gene has CDR1 SGDLS and CDR2 YYNGEE. The CDR3 DNA reads as TGTGCCAGCAGCGTAGCAGGGGGCAATGGCTACACCTTC. It specifies CASSVAGGNGYTF. The full variable domain, completed using reference TRBV9 and TRBJ1-2, is DSGVTQTPKHLITATGQRVTLRCSPRSGDLSVYWYQQSLDQGLQFLIQYYNGEERAKGNILERFSAQQFPDLHSELNLSSLELGDSALYFCASSVAGGNGYTFGSGTRLTVV.

This rearrangement joins TRBV7-2 to TRBJ2-3, with D maybe TRBD2 (5 bases). CDR3 length equals 14 residues. Germline CDR1 is SGHTA and CDR2 is FQGNSA. Trimming shortened V by 5 bases and J by 4 bases, and 13 bases separated the two germline ends. The CDR3 DNA follows: TGTGCCAGCAGCAAAACGCATAGCGCAGATACGCAGTATTTT. It translates to CASSKTHSADTQYF.

The J gene is TRBJ2-7, the V gene TRBV4-3; perhaps TRBD2 as D (6 bases). CDR3 length: 15 residues. CDR1 and CDR2 (germline): LGHNA, YSLEER. V was clipped by 0 bases and J by 2 bases, with 11 bases between them. CDR3 region: CASSQEVAGPYEQYF. The DNA of the CDR3 is TGCGCCAGCAGCCAAGAAGTGGCGGGACCCTACGAGCAGTACTTC.

J is TRBJ2-1 and V is TRBV5-1, with D unresolved. The CDR3 has 15 residues. V gave up 2 bases and J gave up 2 bases, with 11 bases separating them. The germline V gene encodes CDR1 SGHRS and CDR2 YFSETQ. The CDR3 DNA reads as TGCGCCAGCAGCTTCCTGGCGGAGACCTACAATGAGCAGTTCTTC. Translated: CASSFLAETYNEQFF. Supplemented by reference TRBV5-1 and TRBJ2-1, the full variable domain reads KAGVTQTPRYLIKTRGQQVTLSCSPISGHRSVSWYQQTPGQGLQFLFEYFSETQRNKGNFPGRFSGRQFSNSRSEMNVSTLELGDSALYLCASSFLAETYNEQFFGPGTRLTVL.

The chain uses TRBV11-3 and TRBJ2-1; 9 nucleotides align to TRBD1. The CDR3 contains 15 residues. Germline V gives CDR1 SGHNT, CDR2 YENEEA. V was clipped by 5 bases and J by 9 bases; unmatched bases: 11. CDR3: CASSRAGTGNSEQFF. The CDR3 region has the DNA TGTGCCAGCAGCCGTGCCGGGACAGGGAACAGTGAGCAGTTCTTC.

This clone was seen just once. The chain has TRBV4-1 and TRBJ1-1, with D possibly being TRBD1 (6 bases). The V end was cut by 3 bases, the J end by 6 bases, with 17 bases between. The CDR3 runs to 15 residues. Germline-derived CDR1 and CDR2 are MGHRA and YSYEKL. The chain's CDR3 is CASSQADKGGSEAFF. DNA for the CDR3: TGCGCCAGCAGCCAGGCCGATAAGGGGGGGTCTGAAGCTTTCTTT.

The chain recombines TRBV7-9 with TRBJ1-5; perhaps TRBD1 as D (6 bases). In germline, CDR1 is SEHNR, CDR2 FQNEAQ (reference sequence). The length of the CDR3 is 15 residues. The germline V and J ends were trimmed by 5 bases and 4 bases, with 15 bases remaining between them. This CDR3 is CASSAGGAPNQPQHF. In DNA form, the CDR3 reads TGTGCCAGCAGCGCCGGGGGGGCGCCAAATCAGCCCCAGCATTTT.

The rearrangement joins TRBV6-1 to TRBJ1-2; D is ambiguous. Trimming cost V 2 bases and J 2 bases, with 12 bases left between them. The CDR3 consists of 15 residues. Per germline, CDR1 MNHNS and CDR2 SASEGT. The CDR3 nucleotides read TGTGCCAGCAGTGAAAGACCGGGAACGAACTATGGCTACACCTTC. It is translated as CASSERPGTNYGYTF.

J is TRBJ2-1 and V is TRBV24-1; 8 bases match TRBD1. The J segment lost 5 bases and the V segment lost 11 bases, leaving 7 bases of the junction unmatched. Per germline, CDR1 KGHDR and CDR2 SFDVKD. The CDR3 spans 13 residues. Here the CDR3 DNA reads TGTGCCATCACCGGGACAGGCAACAATGAGCAGTTCTTC. Residues: CAITGTGNNEQFF.